This T cell receptor (beta chain) was captured by sequencing in a study of identical twins (TCRdb year 2016). Background for the entire study: The study deep-sequenced TCR alpha and beta repertoires from monozygotic twins, unrelated adults of various ages and cord blood to test whether fetal clonotypes persist. Replicate twin experiments were performed at different times using different library preparation protocols to rule out contamination. Broad study findings and their caveats: Because the same donors could not be followed over many years, conclusions were based on cross-sectional statistical analysis. Abundant cord blood beta clonotypes had fewer insertions, young adult naive repertoires showed a similar but weaker trend, and memory repertoires showed no such trend. Invariant T cells such as MAIT and iNKT could partly confound zero-insertion analyses, though diverse VJ usage argued against this for most clonotypes. A weaker excess of twin sharing was found in beta out-of-frame sequences because the signal-to-noise ratio was lowered by fewer shared sequences. Compared with coincidental sharing between unrelated individuals, an excess of low generation-probability sequences was observed among out-of-frame TCR alpha sequences shared between twins. In monozygotic twins, out-of-frame TCR alpha sharing was systematically underestimated by recombination models, although the models agreed with sharing between unrelated individuals.

The CDR3 numbers 12 residues from cysteine through phenylalanine. Of all the DNA, just the CDR3 is kept, 36 bases in frame from base 1. Cut back by 1 base and 4 bases, the V and J ends lie 5 bases apart. Every donor was a healthy Caucasian. Three pairs of female monozygotic twins, all aged roughly 18 to 30 years, were included in the twin cohort. Peripheral blood mononuclear cells were the source from which RNA for the TCR libraries was isolated. Many counts were recorded for this clonotype. Its specific antigen is unknown. Within one base of it there is no much larger clone, and no base qualities were kept. The library was generated by 5' RACE. Sequencer: Illumina HiSeq 2000. Template switching added a universal primer binding site, and the final cDNA carried a unique molecular identifier that allowed TCR cDNA molecules to be counted accurately. Specific primers in the conserved constant-segment region were used to synthesize first-strand cDNA for the TCR alpha and beta chains. Each cDNA library was double barcoded, with a SMART-Mk sample barcode plus Illumina barcodes, to control for contamination. TruSeq adapter sequences along with Illumina sample barcodes were introduced in two successive PCR steps. Sequencing of the TCR alpha and beta cDNA libraries was done on the Illumina HiSeq platform using custom primers. In the paper's pipeline: MiGEC was used to process raw reads and extract unique molecular identifiers, and MiXCR was used to find CDR3 positions. Recombination models were inferred per individual with the repgenHMM and IGoR tools using an EM algorithm. Shared clonotype analysis was performed with the tcR package in R, normalizing sharing by the product of cloneset sizes. To study raw recombination without the effects of thymic and clonal selection, out-of-frame nonproductive sequences were analyzed. The public reads were reanalyzed by TCRdb: fastp trimming at Q25, MiXCR alignment, in-frame beta chains only. Under each unique CDR3 protein, matching rows form one entry showing the most common genes and DNA. None of the V and J calls come from the authors' own analysis; TCRdb made them. The sample table lists 700,000 or so distinct CDR3 sequences, around 8.3% of them with a count of one. Roughly 0.9% of the sample rests with the top ten.

This same sample was also taken into another study, of yellow fever vaccine responses in identical twins. Per that second paper: According to the authors, the vaccine-induced T cell response in identical twins seemed to be partly convergent and partly specific to each individual. In identical twins, the study followed T cell clones that responded to the vaccine with precision.

Here the chain combines TRBV12-3 or TRBV12-4 and TRBJ2-7; the D gene identity is not certain. The clonotype comes from a woman aged 18-35 years in good health. The sample was PBMCs. In nucleotides, the sequence is TGTGCCAGCAGTTTAGTGACTTACGAGCAGTACTTC. Translated, it gives CASSLVTYEQYF.